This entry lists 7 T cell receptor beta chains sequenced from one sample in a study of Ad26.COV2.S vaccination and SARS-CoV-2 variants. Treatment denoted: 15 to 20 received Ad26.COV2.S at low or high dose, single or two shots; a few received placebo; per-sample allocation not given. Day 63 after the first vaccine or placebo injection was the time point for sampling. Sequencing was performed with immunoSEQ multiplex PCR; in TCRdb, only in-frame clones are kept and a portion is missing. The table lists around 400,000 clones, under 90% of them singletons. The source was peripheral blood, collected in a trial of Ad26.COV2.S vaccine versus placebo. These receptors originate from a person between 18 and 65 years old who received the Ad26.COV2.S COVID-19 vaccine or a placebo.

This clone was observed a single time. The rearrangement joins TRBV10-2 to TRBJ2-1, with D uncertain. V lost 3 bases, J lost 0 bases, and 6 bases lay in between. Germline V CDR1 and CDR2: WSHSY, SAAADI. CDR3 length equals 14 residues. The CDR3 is CASSERISYNEQFF. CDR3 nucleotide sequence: TGCGCCAGCAGTGAAAGGATCTCCTACAATGAGCAGTTCTTC.

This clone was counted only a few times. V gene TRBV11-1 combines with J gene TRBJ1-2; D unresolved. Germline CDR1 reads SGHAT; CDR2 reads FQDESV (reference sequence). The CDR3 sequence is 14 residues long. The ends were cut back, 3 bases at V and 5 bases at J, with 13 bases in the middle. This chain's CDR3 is CASSFAGETYGYTF. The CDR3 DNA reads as TGTGCCAGCAGCTTCGCAGGAGAAACTTATGGCTACACCTTC.

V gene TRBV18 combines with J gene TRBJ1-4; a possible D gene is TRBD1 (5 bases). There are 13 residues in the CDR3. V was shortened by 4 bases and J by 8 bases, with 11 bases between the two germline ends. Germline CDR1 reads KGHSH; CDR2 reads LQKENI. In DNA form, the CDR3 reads TGTGCCAGCTCACTTGGGGGTCTCGAAAAACTGTTTTTT. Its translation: CASSLGGLEKLFF.

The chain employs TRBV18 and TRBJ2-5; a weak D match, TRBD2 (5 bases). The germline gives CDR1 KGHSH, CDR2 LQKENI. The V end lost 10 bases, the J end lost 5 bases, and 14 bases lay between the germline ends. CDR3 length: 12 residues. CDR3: CATSGVRETQYF. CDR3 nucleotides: TGTGCCACCTCCGGGGTACGCGAGACCCAGTACTTC.

CDR3 sequence (DNA): TGTGCCAGCAGCTTAGGGAATTGGGCGGATAGCAATCAGCCCCAGCATTTT. Its protein product is CASSLGNWADSNQPQHF. The chain links TRBV7-9 to TRBJ1-5, with no clear D. Per germline, CDR1 SEHNR and CDR2 FQNEAQ (reference sequence). Trimming left V 1 base short and J 0 bases short, with 13 bases between. The CDR3 has 17 amino acids.

Written as DNA, the CDR3 is TGTGCCAGTAGTCCAGGACAGGGAATAGAGCCCCAGCATTTT. Its translation is CASSPGQGIEPQHF. The J gene is TRBJ1-5, the V gene TRBV19; TRBD1 agrees at 8 bases. The CDR3 has 14 amino acids. Germline values: CDR1 LNHDA, CDR2 SQIVND (reference sequence). J lost 8 bases, V lost 5 bases, and 8 bases had no gene match.

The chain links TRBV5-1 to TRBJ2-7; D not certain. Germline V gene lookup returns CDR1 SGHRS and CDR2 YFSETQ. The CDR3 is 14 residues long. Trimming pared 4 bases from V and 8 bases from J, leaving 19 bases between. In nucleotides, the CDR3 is TGCGCCAGCAGCCCGGAACCGGGCCTCTCCCAGCAGTACTTC. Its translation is CASSPEPGLSQQYF.